Sequencing of this TCR beta chain was carried out in a study of technical replicates of blood from a handful of donors. Some clones are missing from TCRdb's copy, which holds only in-frame ones; the method was immunoSEQ multiplex PCR. Of 76,000 or so clones detected, around 85% appear once; the ten largest clones hold approximately 5%. This clone was seen just once. The same CDR3 also results from other DNA sequences found in this sample. Germline values: CDR1 MNHEY, CDR2 SVGAGI. CDR3 length: 13 residues. V lost 5 bases, J lost 3 bases, and 3 bases stayed unmatched. This chain connects TRBV6-5 to TRBJ2-7; 8 bases map to TRBD1. The sample comprised PBMCs. The TCR comes from a human donor in good health. Some clones in this sample may be carry-over from other donors' samples. CDR3 nucleotides: TGTGCCAGCAGTCAGGGGGCTTACTACGAGCAGTACTTC. It yields the protein CASSQGAYYEQYF.